Shown below are 25 T cell receptor beta chains from a single sample sequenced in a study of cytomegalovirus exposure and HLA in healthy donors. PCR amplification relied on 60 Vbeta primers (plus 13 Jbeta primers). Generated by immunoSEQ multiplex PCR, the TCRdb table keeps only in-frame clones and is missing some. The sample lists 130,000 or so clones, about three quarters seen once, with about 2% in the top ten. The specimen sequenced was PBMCs. Receptor source: a man aged 35-49 years in good health and CMV-seronegative.

About this clone itself: One junction end disagrees with the germline gene, perhaps due to a read error. The chain recombines TRBV2 with TRBJ2-5; 10 nucleotides agree with TRBD2. There are 16 residues in the CDR3. CDR1 and CDR2 (germline): SNHLY, FYNNEI. CDR3 coding DNA: TGTGCCAGCATTGCGAGCGGGGGGGCCTTCCAAGAGGCCCAGTACTTC. Its protein product is CASIASGGAFQEAQYF.

The chain recombines TRBV5-1 with TRBJ2-3; 7 positions agree with TRBD2. With 0 bases clipped from V and 5 bases from J, the junction kept 12 bases outside the gene matches. CDR1 is SGHRS, CDR2 YFSETQ, per germline. The CDR3 runs to 17 residues. CDR3 protein: CASSLAAAGERLDTQYF. CDR3 nucleotides: TGCGCCAGCAGCTTGGCCGCGGCGGGAGAGCGTTTAGATACGCAGTATTTT.

This chain connects TRBV11-2 to TRBJ1-2, with D possibly being TRBD1 (5 bases). The CDR3 spans 15 residues. V gave up 5 bases and J gave up 0 bases, with 13 bases separating them. Germline lookup yields CDR1 SGHAT and CDR2 FQNNGV. The CDR3 sequence: CASSRQAGPNYGYTF. The CDR3 DNA reads TGTGCCAGCAGCCGCCAAGCAGGGCCTAACTATGGCTACACCTTC.

This chain connects TRBV7-6 to TRBJ2-3; D is perhaps TRBD2 (6 bases). V lost 7 bases to trimming and J lost 5 bases, with 16 bases between them. Per germline, CDR1 SGHVS and CDR2 FNYEAQ. This CDR3 is built from 14 residues. The CDR3 here is CASTPGVRGDTQYF. CDR3 coding DNA: TGTGCCAGCACCCCGGGGGTCAGAGGAGATACGCAGTATTTT.

The chain joins TRBV27 to TRBJ1-2, with 7 bases that match TRBD1. J gave up 3 bases and V 5 bases, and 3 bases lay outside the gene matches. The CDR3 covers 13 residues. Germline V gives CDR1 MNHEY, CDR2 SMNVEV (reference sequence). CDR3: CASSPGTDYGYTF. The CDR3 region has the DNA TGTGCCAGCAGTCCCGGGACAGACTATGGCTACACCTTC.

To note about this clone: Germline is not matched at one junction end, which may reflect a read error. The chain is built from TRBV7-8 and TRBJ2-7; maybe TRBD2 (5 bases). The CDR3 length is 15 residues. The germline CDR1 and CDR2 sequences are SGHVS and FQNEAQ. This chain's CDR3 is CAGSLIGVGNYEQYF. DNA for the CDR3: TGTGCCGGCAGCTTAATCGGGGTTGGGAACTACGAGCAGTACTTC.

The sample holds a few counts of this clone. The chain couples TRBV27 to TRBJ2-7, with D unclear. The V gene's germline CDR1 is MNHEY and CDR2 SMNVEV (reference sequence). Between the trimmed V and J ends, which lost 7 bases and 4 bases, there was a span of 14 bases. This CDR3 is built from 13 residues. CDR3 sequence (DNA): TGTGCCAGCATTCAAGCGACCGATTACGAGCAGTACTTC. Translated: CASIQATDYEQYF.

The chain combines TRBV6-6 with TRBJ2-7; D remains ambiguous. Looked up from germline, CDR1 is MNHNY and CDR2 is SVGAGI (reference sequence). This CDR3 is built from 14 residues. V lost 0 bases and J lost 5, with 11 bases in between. CDR3 in DNA: TGTGCCAGCAGTTACTCCCGTCGGCAGGACGAGCAGTACTTC. Protein sequence: CASSYSRRQDEQYF.

The chain couples TRBV7-9 to TRBJ1-2; possible D gene TRBD1, 5 bases. Germline values: CDR1 SEHNR, CDR2 FQNEAQ (reference sequence). CDR3 length: 17 residues. V was shortened by 5 bases and J by 3 bases, with 22 bases between the two germline ends. Written as DNA, the CDR3 is TGTGCCAGCAGCCCAGTCGGGGGATTCGCGTCGGACTATGGCTACACCTTC. Its translation is CASSPVGGFASDYGYTF.

The chain has TRBV7-2 and TRBJ2-7, with 9 positions matching TRBD2. With 1 base clipped from V and 5 bases from J, the junction kept 6 bases outside the gene matches. The germline CDR1 and CDR2 sequences are SGHTA and FQGNSA. The CDR3 runs 15 residues. CDR3 nucleotide sequence: TGTGCCAGCAGCTTAGGGCGGGGGGGCCAAAACGAGCAGTACTTC. Amino acids: CASSLGRGGQNEQYF.

V and J are TRBV6-5 and TRBJ2-7; D gene unclear. V was trimmed by 5 bases and J by 4 bases, leaving 6 bases between them. CDR3 length: 11 residues. The V gene's germline CDR1 is MNHEY and CDR2 SVGAGI. The CDR3 region has the DNA TGTGCCAGCAGTAACACGTACGAGCAGTACTTC. Residues: CASSNTYEQYF.

There are a few counts of this clone. J is TRBJ1-4 and V is TRBV5-4; 7 nucleotides agree with TRBD1. CDR1 is SGHNT and CDR2 is YYREEE in the germline V gene (reference sequence). CDR3 length: 14 amino acids. The J segment lost 11 bases and the V segment lost 3 bases, leaving 10 bases of the junction unmatched. In DNA, the CDR3 is TGTGCCAGCAGCTCCCAGGGGGTCCTAGGGAAACTGTTTTTT. Translating gives CASSSQGVLGKLFF.

V and J are TRBV30 and TRBJ1-6, with TRBD1 identical over 7 bases. Germline CDR1 GTSNPN, CDR2 SVGIG (reference sequence). Losses at the gene ends were 2 bases for V and 7 bases for J; bases not matched to a gene: 5. This CDR3 has 14 residues. CDR3 in DNA: TGTGCCTGGAGTCCGGGACAGCGGAATTCACCCCTCCACTTT. Protein: CAWSPGQRNSPLHF.

This clone was counted between two and nine times. J is TRBJ1-2 and V is TRBV14; the D gene is possibly TRBD1 (5 bases). Germline assignment: CDR1 SGHDN and CDR2 FVKESK. The V and J ends lost 4 bases and 4 bases respectively, with 16 bases between them. The CDR3 totals 15 residues. DNA for the CDR3: TGTGCCAGCAGCCTATCAGCGCGGGGCGGCTATGGCTACACCTTC. This sequence encodes CASSLSARGGYGYTF.

This clone was counted between two and nine times. The chain links TRBV30 to TRBJ2-1; 8 positions match TRBD2. The CDR3 totals 16 residues. J gave up 15 bases and V 3 bases, and 22 bases lay outside the gene matches. CDR1 GTSNPN and CDR2 SVGIG come from the germline V gene (reference sequence). The CDR3 DNA reads TGTGCCTGGAGCCCTCGACCACCGGGACTAGTCTGGGAGTGGTTCTTC. Translated, it gives CAWSPRPPGLVWEWFF. The variable domain in full, with the rest retrieved from reference TRBV30 and TRBJ2-1, is SQTIHQWPATLVQPVGSPLSLECTVEGTSNPNLYWYRQAAGRGLQLLFYSVGIGQISSEVPQNLSASRPQDRQFILSSKKLLLSDSGFYLCAWSPRPPGLVWEWFFGPGTRLTVL.

The count of this clone is one. CDR3 region: CASSHQGQGPYNEQFF. The CDR3, as DNA: TGTGCCAGCAGTCACCAAGGACAGGGGCCCTACAATGAGCAGTTCTTC. This sequence joins TRBV6-6 and TRBJ2-1; 9 bases agree with TRBD1. J gave up 2 bases and V 5 bases, and 7 bases lay outside the gene matches. The CDR3 is 16 residues long. The V gene's germline CDR1 is MNHNY and CDR2 SVGAGI (reference sequence).

The rearrangement links TRBV28 to TRBJ1-2; the match to TRBD1 covers 10 bases. Looked up from germline, CDR1 is MDHEN and CDR2 is SYDVKM. The CDR3 spans 15 residues. The J segment lost 5 bases and the V segment lost 3 bases, leaving 6 bases of the junction unmatched. The CDR3 DNA follows: TGTGCCAGCAGTTTGGGGGACAGGGGACTATATGGCTACACCTTC. Amino acid sequence: CASSLGDRGLYGYTF.

In its sample, this clone was seen a few times. The chain couples TRBV5-1 to TRBJ2-3; TRBD1 is a possible D gene (5 bases). Trimming took off 4 bases at V and 3 bases at J, with 12 bases between the two ends. Germline CDR1 is SGHRS and CDR2 is YFSETQ. The CDR3 contains 14 residues. The CDR3 protein is CASSPGSRTDTQYF. In nucleotides, the CDR3 is TGCGCCAGCAGCCCAGGGTCACGGACAGATACGCAGTATTTT.

The chain joins TRBV23-1 to TRBJ2-7; the match to TRBD1 covers 7 bases. TRBV23-1 is recorded as an ORF, its role being uncertain. The CDR3 is 16 amino acids. V shed 0 bases, J shed 2 bases, and the junction held 7 bases outside the gene matches. CDR3 sequence reads: CASSQSGQWMAYEQYF. In nucleotides, the CDR3 is TGCGCCAGCAGTCAATCGGGACAGTGGATGGCCTACGAGCAGTACTTC.

The gene calls are TRBV28 and TRBJ1-1; no reliable D call. The germline gives CDR1 MDHEN, CDR2 SYDVKM. CDR3 length: 15 residues. V shed 1 base and J shed 0 bases, with 9 bases lying between them. The CDR3 nucleotides read TGTGCCAGCAGTTTATCCGGGTATATGAACACTGAAGCTTTCTTT. Translated, it gives CASSLSGYMNTEAFF.

The chain recombines TRBV4-1 with TRBJ2-1; D is possibly TRBD1 (5 bases). V was clipped by 4 bases and J by 3 bases, with 13 bases between them. Germline assignment: CDR1 MGHRA and CDR2 YSYEKL. The CDR3 sequence is 15 residues long. The CDR3 spells CASSPVTADYNEQFF. The CDR3 DNA reads as TGCGCCAGCAGCCCGGTGACAGCTGACTACAATGAGCAGTTCTTC.

The rearrangement joins TRBV7-8 to TRBJ2-3; weak D call: TRBD1 (6 bases). V was trimmed by 5 bases and J by 4 bases, leaving 16 bases between them. This CDR3 is built from 15 residues. Germline V CDR1 and CDR2: SGHVS, FQNEAQ. CDR3 protein: CASSLRTEMADTQYF. The DNA for the CDR3 is TGTGCCAGCAGCCTACGGACAGAGATGGCAGATACGCAGTATTTT.

CDR3 coding DNA: TGCGCCAGCAGCCCGGACATCAGAAACTCTGGAAACACCATATATTTT. Translated, it gives CASSPDIRNSGNTIYF. The V call is TRBV5-1, the J call TRBJ1-3; the D gene is possibly TRBD1 (5 bases). From germline, CDR1 is SGHRS and CDR2 YFSETQ. The CDR3 totals 16 residues. V shed 4 bases and J shed 0 bases, with 14 bases lying between them.

This clone occurred once. This rearrangement joins TRBV7-3 to TRBJ2-5, with D perhaps matching TRBD1 (6 bases). CDR1 is SGHTA and CDR2 is FQGTGA in the germline V gene. The CDR3 sequence is 16 residues long. The germline V and J ends were trimmed by 5 bases and 1 base, with 17 bases remaining between them. CDR3 nucleotides: TGTGCCAGCAGCCCCACGACAGGCGGCTCCCAAGAGACCCAGTACTTC. It translates to CASSPTTGGSQETQYF.

This chain uses TRBV30 with TRBJ1-1; no clear D gene. CDR3 length: 11 residues. The V end lost 2 bases, the J end lost 5 bases, and 6 bases lay between the germline ends. CDR1 is GTSNPN and CDR2 is SVGIG in the germline V gene (reference sequence). CDR3 sequence (DNA): TGTGCCTGGAGTTGGGAGACTGAAGCTTTCTTT. Protein: CAWSWETEAFF.